The 16 T cell receptor beta chains below all came from one sample that was sequenced in a study of T cell responses to AZD1222 COVID-19 vaccine. Assay used: immunoSEQ multiplex PCR; TCRdb lists only in-frame clones, some missing. The repertoire holds 100,000 to 150,000 clones, with around nine tenths as singletons. The sample here was peripheral blood, taken on day 0 of AZD1222 vaccination. Every receptor here comes from an adult in good health.

The V gene is TRBV6-5, the J gene TRBJ2-7; a possible D gene is TRBD2 (7 bases). The CDR3 covers 13 residues. The germline V gene has CDR1 MNHEY and CDR2 SVGAGI. V was cut by 5 bases and J by 7 bases, with 15 bases left in between. The CDR3 reads CASSMPGGHEQYF. The CDR3 DNA follows: TGTGCCAGCAGTATGCCCGGGGGGCATGAGCAGTACTTC.

The chain has TRBV9 and TRBJ2-1; D not certain. The CDR3 length is 11 residues. V gave up 7 bases and J gave up 11 bases, with 13 bases separating them. Germline V gene sequence: CDR1 SGDLS, CDR2 YYNGEE. CDR3 sequence (DNA): TGTGCCAGCGGTACGGTCTCACAGCAGTTCTTC. Translated, it gives CASGTVSQQFF.

The chain employs TRBV4-1 and TRBJ1-4; maybe TRBD1 (5 bases). Trimming stripped 0 bases from V and 15 bases from J, with 14 bases between. This CDR3 spans 13 amino acids. Germline V gene data show CDR1 as MGHRA and CDR2 as YSYEKL. DNA of the CDR3: TGCGCCAGCAGCCAAGAGGGAACTTGGGGGGTGTTTTTT. Residues: CASSQEGTWGVFF.

This clone was detected only once. The CDR3 region has the DNA TGCGCCAGCAGCCAAGGCGGGGCAGGGGACTTCTACGAGCAGTACTTC. Translating it yields CASSQGGAGDFYEQYF. The chain links TRBV4-3 to TRBJ2-7; D might be TRBD1 or TRBD2, each matching 6 bases. Trimming pared 1 base from V and 3 bases from J, leaving 16 bases between. Germline V gene sequence: CDR1 LGHNA, CDR2 YSLEER. This CDR3 is built from 16 residues.

This rearrangement joins TRBV10-3 to TRBJ2-7; 8 bases align to TRBD2. J was trimmed by 3 bases and V by 2 bases; bases with no gene match: 6. Looked up from germline, CDR1 is ENHRY and CDR2 is SYGVKD. This CDR3 spans 15 amino acids. This chain's CDR3 is CAISEGVAGIYEQYF. The CDR3 DNA is TGTGCCATCAGTGAGGGGGTAGCGGGGATCTACGAGCAGTACTTC.

For the CDR3, the DNA is TGCGCCAGCAGCCAACATATTCAGGACAGGATCCATTCACCCCTCCACTTT. The encoded protein is CASSQHIQDRIHSPLHF. The chain is built from TRBV4-3 and TRBJ1-6, with 7 bases fitting TRBD1. V lost 2 bases to trimming and J lost 8 bases; unmatched junction nucleotides: 12. Germline CDR1 and CDR2: LGHNA and YSLEER. CDR3 length: 17 amino acids.

The chain recombines TRBV19 with TRBJ1-3; D call uncertain. This CDR3 is built from 13 residues. Germline lookup yields CDR1 LNHDA and CDR2 SQIVND (reference sequence). V was pared by 6 bases and J by 4 bases, with 10 bases between. Here the CDR3 reads CASSETLGNTIYF. DNA for the CDR3: TGTGCCAGTAGCGAGACCCTAGGAAACACCATATATTTT.

The J gene is TRBJ1-4, the V gene TRBV6-5; 8 nucleotides match TRBD1. V shed 5 bases, J shed 6 bases, and the junction held 5 bases outside the gene matches. Germline V gives CDR1 MNHEY, CDR2 SVGAGI. CDR3 size: 14 residues. This chain's CDR3 is CASSRTGTYEKLFF. In DNA form, the CDR3 reads TGTGCCAGCAGTCGGACAGGGACCTATGAAAAACTGTTTTTT.

This clone was picked up a small number of times. The rearrangement joins TRBV5-1 to TRBJ1-1; tentatively, D is TRBD1 (6 bases). From germline, CDR1 is SGHRS and CDR2 YFSETQ. Between the trimmed V and J ends, which lost 2 bases and 1 base, there was a span of 15 bases. The CDR3 extends over 16 amino acids. In DNA form, the CDR3 reads TGCGCCAGCAGCTTATTACAGGGCATTTCGAACACTGAAGCTTTCTTT. Its translation is CASSLLQGISNTEAFF.

The chain links TRBV10-1 to TRBJ2-2; the D gene is possibly TRBD1 (5 bases). Germline CDR1 reads WNHNN; CDR2 reads SYGVQD (reference sequence). Trimming cost V 3 bases and J 4 bases, with 15 bases left between them. The length of the CDR3 is 16 residues. CDR3 bases: TGCGCCAGCAGTGAAGGACCAGGGAATCCCACCGGGGAGCTGTTTTTT. It specifies CASSEGPGNPTGELFF.

The chain combines TRBV5-6 with TRBJ2-7; the D gene is possibly TRBD2 (6 bases). With 7 bases removed from V and 2 bases from J, the gap between germline ends came to 10 bases. Per the germline V gene, CDR1 is SGHDT and CDR2 is YYEEEE. The CDR3 is 12 amino acids. The CDR3 loop is CASLGSTYEQYF. In DNA, the CDR3 is TGTGCCAGCCTCGGGAGTACCTACGAGCAGTACTTC.

This rearrangement joins TRBV6-5 to TRBJ2-2; TRBD1 is a possible D gene (5 bases). The germline V and J ends were trimmed by 4 bases and 1 base, with 7 bases remaining between them. The CDR3 is made up of 14 amino acids. Germline values: CDR1 MNHEY, CDR2 SVGAGI. The chain's CDR3 is CASSSGQNTGELFF. The CDR3, as DNA: TGTGCCAGCAGTTCAGGGCAGAACACCGGGGAGCTGTTTTTT.

The V call is TRBV7-9, the J call TRBJ2-2; D may be TRBD2 (6 bases). Per germline, CDR1 SEHNR and CDR2 FQNEAQ (reference sequence). Trimming took 8 bases from V and 1 from J, leaving 17 bases between them. The CDR3 is made up of 16 amino acids. The CDR3: CASSGAGTLNTGELFF. The CDR3 DNA sequence: TGTGCCAGCTCCGGGGCCGGGACTCTGAACACCGGGGAGCTGTTTTTT.

V is TRBV5-1 and J is TRBJ2-5; D could derive from TRBD1 or TRBD2 (5 bases each). The germline V and J ends were trimmed by 0 bases and 4 bases, with 10 bases remaining between them. The CDR3 spans 14 residues. Germline lookup yields CDR1 SGHRS and CDR2 YFSETQ. As DNA, the CDR3 is TGCGCCAGCAGCTTGGTCTCAGGGAGAGAGACCCAGTACTTC. It encodes CASSLVSGRETQYF.

The rearrangement joins TRBV30 to TRBJ1-1, with D uncertain. CDR3 size: 12 residues. Trimming left V 2 bases short and J 10 bases short, with 14 bases between. Per germline, CDR1 GTSNPN and CDR2 SVGIG (reference sequence). CDR3 sequence: CAWSRASVGAFF. The CDR3 region has the DNA TGTGCCTGGAGTCGGGCCTCTGTGGGAGCTTTCTTT.

The rearrangement links TRBV7-8 to TRBJ1-3; TRBD1 aligns across 7 bases. The length of the CDR3 is 18 residues. CDR1 and CDR2 (germline): SGHVS, FQNEAQ. The ends lost 1 base at V and 0 bases at J; junction bases unmatched: 9. The CDR3 loop reads CASSLGGTVARSGNTIYF. For the CDR3, the DNA is TGTGCCAGCAGCTTAGGTGGGACAGTAGCCCGCTCTGGAAACACCATATATTTT. Filled out from reference TRBV7-8 and TRBJ1-3, the complete variable domain reads GAGVSQSPRYKVAKRGQDVALRCDPISGHVSLFWYQQALGQGPEFLTYFQNEAQLDKSGLPSDRFFAERPEGSVSTLKIQRTQQEDSAVYLCASSLGGTVARSGNTIYFGEGSWLTVV.